This T cell receptor (beta chain) is drawn from a study of cytomegalovirus exposure and HLA in healthy donors. General study findings and limits: Some public TCRs appeared in many individuals, while most sequences were rare. The authors enumerated roughly 160 TCR beta chains as linked to cytomegalovirus.

The CDR3 is 16 residues long. Per germline, CDR1 MDHEN and CDR2 SYDVKM. The junction had 10 bases not matched to a gene; V was cut back by 5 bases and J by 4 bases. PCR was performed using 60 Vbeta and 13 Jbeta primers. Using immunoSEQ multiplex PCR, the repertoire was profiled, and TCRdb retains in-frame clones only, with some absent. Of 90,000 to 130,000 clones listed, around 70% are singletons. This clone is a singleton in its sample. Its antigen remains unknown. The TCR was taken from a man in his thirties or forties in good health and CMV-seropositive. Sequencing was done on a sample of PBMCs. The rearrangement uses TRBV28 and TRBJ2-1, with TRBD2 matching over 8 bases. The CDR3 region is CASSSRTSWGYNEQFF. CDR3 DNA: TGTGCCAGCAGTAGTAGGACTAGCTGGGGTTACAATGAGCAGTTCTTC.